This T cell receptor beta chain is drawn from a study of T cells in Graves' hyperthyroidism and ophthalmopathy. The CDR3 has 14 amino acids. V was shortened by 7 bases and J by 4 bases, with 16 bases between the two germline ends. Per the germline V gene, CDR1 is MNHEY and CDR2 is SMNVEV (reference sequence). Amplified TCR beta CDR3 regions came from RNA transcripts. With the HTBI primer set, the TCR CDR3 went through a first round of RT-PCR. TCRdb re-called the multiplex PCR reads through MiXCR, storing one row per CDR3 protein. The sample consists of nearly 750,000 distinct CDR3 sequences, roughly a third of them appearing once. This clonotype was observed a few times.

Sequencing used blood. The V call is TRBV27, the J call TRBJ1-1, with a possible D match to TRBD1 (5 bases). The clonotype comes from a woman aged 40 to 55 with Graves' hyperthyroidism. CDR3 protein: CASTSAQGGTEAFF. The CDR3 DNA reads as TGTGCCAGCACTTCGGCCCAGGGTGGCACTGAAGCTTTCTTT.